This T cell receptor beta chain originates from a study of response to subunit inactivated influenza vaccine. In regard to this clonotype: Its target is unknown.

Germline V gene lookup returns CDR1 MDHEN and CDR2 SYDVKM. The CDR3 is 12 residues long. Trimming stripped 9 bases from V and 4 bases from J, with 12 bases between. MiXCR was run by TCRdb on the RT-PCR reads, yielding one entry per CDR3 protein. Here the sample spans about 700,000 distinct CDR3 sequences, over 11% being singletons. Study-wide results and limits: The authors suggested that few new T cells are recruited per seasonal influenza vaccination.

This clonotype was obtained from a man aged 45 to 65 who received an inactivated influenza vaccine. This rearrangement joins TRBV28 to TRBJ1-1; TRBD1 might be the D (5 bases). The sequencing used PBMCs from blood, collected approximately 15 days before vaccination. Here the CDR3 reads CASWRGTTEAFF. CDR3 coding DNA: TGTGCCAGTTGGAGGGGAACCACTGAAGCTTTCTTT.